Below, 8 T cell receptor beta chains from the same sample are listed, as sequenced in a study of blood T cell repertoires in COVID-19. The assay was immunoSEQ multiplex PCR, and TCRdb's table has in-frame clones only and misses some. The data show approximately 260,000 clones, about 80% seen once. Sequencing was carried out using peripheral blood. The receptors come from a woman of 80 years or more with active or convalescent COVID-19.

This clone turned up a few times. The V and J genes are TRBV19 and TRBJ1-5; unclear D gene. Germline CDR1 LNHDA, CDR2 SQIVND (reference sequence). Trimming cost V 4 bases and J 2 bases, with 27 bases left between them. This CDR3 spans 20 amino acids. The CDR3 sequence is CASSTNHGGLAGSRNQPQHF. CDR3 nucleotide sequence: TGTGCCAGTAGTACCAACCACGGAGGCCTAGCGGGCTCACGCAATCAGCCCCAGCATTTT.

Points on this clone: This sample includes further DNA sequences coding for the same CDR3. The V gene is TRBV5-1, the J gene TRBJ2-2; 7 bases line up with TRBD1. J gave up 5 bases and V 2 bases, and 0 bases lay outside the gene matches. The CDR3 sequence is 13 residues long. Germline CDR1 is SGHRS and CDR2 is YFSETQ. Here the CDR3 reads CASSLQGTGELFF. In DNA, the CDR3 is TGCGCCAGCAGCTTACAGGGGACCGGGGAGCTGTTTTTT. The full variable domain, completed using reference TRBV5-1 and TRBJ2-2, is KAGVTQTPRYLIKTRGQQVTLSCSPISGHRSVSWYQQTPGQGLQFLFEYFSETQRNKGNFPGRFSGRQFSNSRSEMNVSTLELGDSALYLCASSLQGTGELFFGEGSRLTVL.

V and J are TRBV15 and TRBJ1-1, with D hard to call. V was shortened by 7 bases and J by 0 bases, with 15 bases between the two germline ends. Germline CDR1 reads LNHNV; CDR2 reads YYDKDF (reference sequence). The CDR3 loop spans 15 amino acids. The CDR3: CATTFKKAVNTEAFF. The CDR3, as DNA: TGTGCCACCACCTTTAAAAAGGCGGTGAACACTGAAGCTTTCTTT. Combining the CDR3 with reference TRBV15 and TRBJ1-1 gives the whole variable domain DAMVIQNPRYQVTQFGKPVTLSCSQTLNHNVMYWYQQKSSQAPKLLFHYYDKDFNNEADTPDNFQSRRPNTSFCFLDIRSPGLGDTAMYLCATTFKKAVNTEAFFGQGTRLTVV.

V usage is TRBV30 and J usage is TRBJ1-2; 7 bases match TRBD1. V lost 5 bases and J lost 6; bases outside the gene matches: 9. The length of the CDR3 is 13 residues. Germline assignment: CDR1 GTSNPN and CDR2 SVGIG (reference sequence). This chain's CDR3 is CAWGYDRAHGYTF. The CDR3 nucleotides read TGTGCCTGGGGCTATGACAGGGCCCATGGCTACACCTTC.

This clone was found a few times. The chain recombines TRBV19 with TRBJ1-2; D possibly corresponds to TRBD1 (5 bases). Germline V gives CDR1 LNHDA, CDR2 SQIVND (reference sequence). CDR3 length: 15 residues. V was clipped by 3 bases and J by 4 bases, with 15 bases between them. The CDR3 sequence: CASSIAWGGSYGYTF. The CDR3 coding sequence is TGTGCCAGTAGTATCGCCTGGGGGGGATCCTATGGCTACACCTTC.

This chain uses TRBV18 with TRBJ1-2, with 7 positions matching TRBD1. The CDR3 spans 13 residues. J lost 6 bases, V lost 6 bases, and 7 bases had no gene match. Germline loops: CDR1 KGHSH, CDR2 LQKENI. The CDR3 region is CASSPNRGDGYTF. Written as DNA, the CDR3 is TGTGCCAGCTCGCCAAACAGGGGAGATGGCTACACCTTC.

V usage is TRBV5-4 and J usage is TRBJ2-1; D unresolved. The ends were cut back, 0 bases at V and 1 base at J, with 8 bases in the middle. Germline values: CDR1 SGHNT, CDR2 YYREEE (reference sequence). The CDR3 loop spans 15 amino acids. In DNA, the CDR3 is TGTGCCAGCAGCTTGGCCCCCAATTCCTACAATGAGCAGTTCTTC. Encoded protein: CASSLAPNSYNEQFF. The whole variable domain, filled in from reference TRBV5-4 and TRBJ2-1, reads ETGVTQSPTHLIKTRGQQVTLRCSSQSGHNTVSWYQQALGQGPQFIFQYYREEENGRGNFPPRFSGLQFPNYSSELNVNALELDDSALYLCASSLAPNSYNEQFFGPGTRLTVL.

In this sample, this clone turned up a few times. The J gene is TRBJ2-6, the V gene TRBV28; a possible D gene is TRBD1 (6 bases). The germline CDR1 and CDR2 sequences are MDHEN and SYDVKM. The CDR3 runs 17 residues. The V end was cut by 9 bases, the J end by 0 bases, with 18 bases between. The CDR3, as DNA: TGTGCCAGTTGCCGAGGACAGCAGTACTCTGGGGCCAACGTCCTGACTTTC. Translation gives CASCRGQQYSGANVLTF.